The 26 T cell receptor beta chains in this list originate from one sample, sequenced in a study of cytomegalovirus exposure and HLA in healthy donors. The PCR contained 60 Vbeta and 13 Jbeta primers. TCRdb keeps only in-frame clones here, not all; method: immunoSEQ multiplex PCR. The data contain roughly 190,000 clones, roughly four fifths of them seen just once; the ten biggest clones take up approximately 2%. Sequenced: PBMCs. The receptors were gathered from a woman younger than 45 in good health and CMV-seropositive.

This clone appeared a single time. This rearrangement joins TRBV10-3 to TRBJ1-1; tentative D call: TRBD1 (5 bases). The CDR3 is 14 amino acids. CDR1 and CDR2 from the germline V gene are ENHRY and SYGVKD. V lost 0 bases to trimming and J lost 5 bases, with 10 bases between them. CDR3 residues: CAISESTGGTEAFF. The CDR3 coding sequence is TGTGCCATCAGTGAGTCGACGGGGGGGACTGAAGCTTTCTTT.

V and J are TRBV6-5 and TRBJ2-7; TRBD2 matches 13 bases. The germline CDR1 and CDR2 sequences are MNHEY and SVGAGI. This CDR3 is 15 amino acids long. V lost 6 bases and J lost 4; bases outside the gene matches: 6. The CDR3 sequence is CASSHRTSGRYEQYF. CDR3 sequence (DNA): TGTGCCAGCAGCCATCGGACTAGCGGGAGATACGAGCAGTACTTC.

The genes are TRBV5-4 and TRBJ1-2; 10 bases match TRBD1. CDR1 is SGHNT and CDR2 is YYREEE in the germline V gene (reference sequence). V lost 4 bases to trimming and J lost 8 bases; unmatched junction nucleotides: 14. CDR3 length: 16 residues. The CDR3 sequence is CASSIHAGTGDGGYTF. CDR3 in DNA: TGTGCCAGCAGCATCCACGCCGGGACAGGGGACGGAGGCTACACCTTC.

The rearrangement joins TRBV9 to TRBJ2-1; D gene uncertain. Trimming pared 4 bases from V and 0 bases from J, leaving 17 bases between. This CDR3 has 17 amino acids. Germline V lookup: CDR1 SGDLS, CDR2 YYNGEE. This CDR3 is CASSLRGGYSSYNEQFF. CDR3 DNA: TGTGCCAGCAGCCTTCGAGGCGGATACTCCTCCTACAATGAGCAGTTCTTC.

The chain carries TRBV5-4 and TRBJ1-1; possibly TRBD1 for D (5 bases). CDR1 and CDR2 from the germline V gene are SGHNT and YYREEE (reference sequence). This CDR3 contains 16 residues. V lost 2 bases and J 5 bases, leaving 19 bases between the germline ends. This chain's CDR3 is CASSFDTGHPRTEAFF. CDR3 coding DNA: TGTGCCAGCAGCTTCGATACCGGACACCCTCGGACTGAAGCTTTCTTT.

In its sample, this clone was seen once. The CDR3, as DNA: TGCGCCAGCGGCGCCCCCCCCGGGACAGGGACCATGAACACTGAAGCTTTCTTT. It specifies CASGAPPGTGTMNTEAFF. This chain uses TRBV5-1 with TRBJ1-1; 9 nucleotides align to TRBD1. The CDR3 has 18 amino acids. Germline-derived CDR1 and CDR2 are SGHRS and YFSETQ. With 7 bases clipped from V and 0 bases from J, the junction kept 16 bases outside the gene matches.

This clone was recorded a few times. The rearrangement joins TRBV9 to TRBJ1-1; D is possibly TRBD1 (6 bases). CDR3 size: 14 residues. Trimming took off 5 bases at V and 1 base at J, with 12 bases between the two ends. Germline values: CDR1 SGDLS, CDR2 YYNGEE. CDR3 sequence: CASRLGGQNTEAFF. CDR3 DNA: TGTGCCAGCAGGTTGGGGGGGCAGAACACTGAAGCTTTCTTT.

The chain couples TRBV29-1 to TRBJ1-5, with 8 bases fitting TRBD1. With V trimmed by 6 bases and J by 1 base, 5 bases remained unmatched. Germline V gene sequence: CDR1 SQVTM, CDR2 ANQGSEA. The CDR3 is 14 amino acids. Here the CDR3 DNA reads TGCAGCGTCGGGACAGGTATCAGCAATCAGCCCCAGCATTTT. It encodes CSVGTGISNQPQHF.

In DNA, the CDR3 is TGTGCCAGCAGTCACCGACAGGGCGCTTGGGAGGTTGAAGCTTTCTTT. Protein product: CASSHRQGAWEVEAFF. The chain is built from TRBV7-9 and TRBJ1-1; 7 bases align to TRBD1. V shed 6 bases and J 7 bases; nucleotides not matched to a gene: 17. The CDR3 has 16 residues. Germline V lookup: CDR1 SEHNR, CDR2 FQNEAQ (reference sequence).

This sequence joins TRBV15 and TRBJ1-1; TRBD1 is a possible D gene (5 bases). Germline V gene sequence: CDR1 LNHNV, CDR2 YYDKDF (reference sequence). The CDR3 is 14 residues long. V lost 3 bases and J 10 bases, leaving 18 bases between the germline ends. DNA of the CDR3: TGTGCCACCAGCAGGCCATTCGGGGGGGATGGAGCTTTCTTT. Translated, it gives CATSRPFGGDGAFF.

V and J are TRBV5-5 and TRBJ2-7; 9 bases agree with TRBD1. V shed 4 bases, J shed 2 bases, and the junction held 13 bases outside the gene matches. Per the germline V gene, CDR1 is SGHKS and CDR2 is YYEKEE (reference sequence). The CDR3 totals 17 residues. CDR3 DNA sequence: TGTGCCAGCAGCCCACCCCCCGGGACAGGGCTTACCTACGAGCAGTACTTC. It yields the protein CASSPPPGTGLTYEQYF. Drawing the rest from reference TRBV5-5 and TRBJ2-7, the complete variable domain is DAGVTQSPTHLIKTRGQQVTLRCSPISGHKSVSWYQQVLGQGPQFIFQYYEKEERGRGNFPDRFSARQFPNYSSELNVNALLLGDSALYLCASSPPPGTGLTYEQYFGPGTRLTVT.

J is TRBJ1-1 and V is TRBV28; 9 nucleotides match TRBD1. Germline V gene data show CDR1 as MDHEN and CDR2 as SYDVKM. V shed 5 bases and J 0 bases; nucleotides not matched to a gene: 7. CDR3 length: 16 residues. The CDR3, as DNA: TGTGCCAGCAGTACAAGGACAGGGGTCATGAACACTGAAGCTTTCTTT. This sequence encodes CASSTRTGVMNTEAFF.

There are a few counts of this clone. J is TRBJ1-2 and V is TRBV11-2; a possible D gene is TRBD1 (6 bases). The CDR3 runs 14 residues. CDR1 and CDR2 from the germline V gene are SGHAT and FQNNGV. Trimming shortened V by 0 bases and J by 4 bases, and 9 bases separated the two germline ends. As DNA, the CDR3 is TGTGCCAGCAGCTTAGACCGGGACACCTATGGCTACACCTTC. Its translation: CASSLDRDTYGYTF.

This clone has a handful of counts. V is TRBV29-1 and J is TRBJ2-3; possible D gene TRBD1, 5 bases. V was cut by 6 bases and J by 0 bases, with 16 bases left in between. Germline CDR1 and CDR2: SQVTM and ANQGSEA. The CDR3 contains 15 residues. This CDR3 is CSVPRGSGSTDTQYF. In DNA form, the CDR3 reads TGCAGCGTCCCAAGGGGCAGTGGGAGCACAGATACGCAGTATTTT.

Written as DNA, the CDR3 is TGTGCCTGGAGTGGCAGGGTCGGCGGAGACGGCTACACCTTC. Translating gives CAWSGRVGGDGYTF. This chain links TRBV30 with TRBJ1-2, with D possibly matching TRBD1 (5 bases). The germline V and J ends were trimmed by 1 base and 8 bases, with 17 bases remaining between them. The germline V gene has CDR1 GTSNPN and CDR2 SVGIG (reference sequence). This CDR3 is built from 14 residues.

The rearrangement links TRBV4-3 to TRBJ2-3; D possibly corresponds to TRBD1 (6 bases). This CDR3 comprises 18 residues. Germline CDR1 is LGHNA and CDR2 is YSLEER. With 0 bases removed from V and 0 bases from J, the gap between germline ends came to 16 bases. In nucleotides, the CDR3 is TGCGCCAGCAGCCAAGAAAGGTTCAGGGGCCTTAGCACAGATACGCAGTATTTT. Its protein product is CASSQERFRGLSTDTQYF.

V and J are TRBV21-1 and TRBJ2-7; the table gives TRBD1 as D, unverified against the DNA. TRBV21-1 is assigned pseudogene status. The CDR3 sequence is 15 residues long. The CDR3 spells CASSYRQNLPGEQYF. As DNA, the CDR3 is TGTGCCAGCAGCTATAGACAGAACCTACCGGGCGAGCAGTACTTC.

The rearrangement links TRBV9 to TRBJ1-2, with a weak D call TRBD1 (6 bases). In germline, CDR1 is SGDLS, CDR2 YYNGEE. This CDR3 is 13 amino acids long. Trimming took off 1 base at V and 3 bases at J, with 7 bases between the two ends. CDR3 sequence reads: CASSVPGDYGYTF. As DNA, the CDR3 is TGTGCCAGCAGCGTACCAGGGGACTATGGCTACACCTTC.

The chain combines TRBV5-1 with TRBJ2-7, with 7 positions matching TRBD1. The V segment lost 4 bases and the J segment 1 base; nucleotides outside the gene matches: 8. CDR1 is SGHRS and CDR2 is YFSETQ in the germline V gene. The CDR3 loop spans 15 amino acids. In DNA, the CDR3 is TGCGCCAGCAGCGGGCCTGAGACAGGGTCCTACGAGCAGTACTTC. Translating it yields CASSGPETGSYEQYF. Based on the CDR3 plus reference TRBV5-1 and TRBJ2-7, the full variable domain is KAGVTQTPRYLIKTRGQQVTLSCSPISGHRSVSWYQQTPGQGLQFLFEYFSETQRNKGNFPGRFSGRQFSNSRSEMNVSTLELGDSALYLCASSGPETGSYEQYFGPGTRLTVT.

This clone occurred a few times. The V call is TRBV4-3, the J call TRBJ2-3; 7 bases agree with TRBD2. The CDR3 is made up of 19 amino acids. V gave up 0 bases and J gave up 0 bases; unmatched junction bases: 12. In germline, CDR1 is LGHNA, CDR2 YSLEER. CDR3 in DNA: TGCGCCAGCAGCCAAGATTGGGGAGGGAGGACGGGGAGCACAGATACGCAGTATTTT. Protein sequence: CASSQDWGGRTGSTDTQYF.

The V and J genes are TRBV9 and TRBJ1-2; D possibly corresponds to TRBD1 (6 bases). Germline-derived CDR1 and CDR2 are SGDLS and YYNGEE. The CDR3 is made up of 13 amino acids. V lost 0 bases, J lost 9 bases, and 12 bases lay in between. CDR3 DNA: TGTGCCAGCAGCGTAGACACAGGGACGAGCTACACCTTC. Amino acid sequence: CASSVDTGTSYTF.

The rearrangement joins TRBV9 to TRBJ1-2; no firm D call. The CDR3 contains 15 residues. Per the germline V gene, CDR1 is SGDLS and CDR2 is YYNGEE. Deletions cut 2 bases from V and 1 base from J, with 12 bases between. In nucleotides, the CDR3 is TGTGCCAGCAGCGTGACAACCGGACTTAACTATGGCTACACCTTC. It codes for CASSVTTGLNYGYTF.

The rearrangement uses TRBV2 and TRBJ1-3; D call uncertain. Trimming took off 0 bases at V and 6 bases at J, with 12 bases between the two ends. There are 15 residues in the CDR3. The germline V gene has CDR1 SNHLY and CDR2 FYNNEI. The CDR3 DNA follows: TGTGCCAGCAGTGAAGCGCTAGGTTATGAAAACACCATATATTTT. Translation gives CASSEALGYENTIYF.

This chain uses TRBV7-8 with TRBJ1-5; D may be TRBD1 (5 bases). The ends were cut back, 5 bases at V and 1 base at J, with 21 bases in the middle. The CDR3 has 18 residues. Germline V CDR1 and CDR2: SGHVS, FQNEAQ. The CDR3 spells CASSIHGAGQPSNQPQHF. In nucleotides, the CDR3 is TGTGCCAGCAGCATCCATGGGGCGGGGCAGCCGAGCAATCAGCCCCAGCATTTT.

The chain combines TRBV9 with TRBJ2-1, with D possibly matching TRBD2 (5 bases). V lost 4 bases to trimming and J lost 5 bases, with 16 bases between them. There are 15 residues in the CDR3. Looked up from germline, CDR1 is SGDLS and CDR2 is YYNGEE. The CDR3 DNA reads TGTGCCAGCAGCTCCGCGAGGGTAGGAAACAATGAGCAGTTCTTC. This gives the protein CASSSARVGNNEQFF.

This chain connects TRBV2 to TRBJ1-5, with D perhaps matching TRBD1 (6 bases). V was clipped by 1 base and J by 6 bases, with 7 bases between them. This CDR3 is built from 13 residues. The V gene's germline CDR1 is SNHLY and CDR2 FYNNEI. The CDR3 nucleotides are TGTGCCAGCAGTGAAGACAGGGCTCAGCCCCAGCATTTT. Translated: CASSEDRAQPQHF.